The T cell receptor (beta chain) under discussion was sequenced for a study of T cells expressing NK-cell markers. About the study: Each TCR beta repertoire originated in sorted T cells that were CD3+CD56+NKG2C+, CD3+CD56+NKG2C- or CD3+CD56-NKG2C+. Notes on the study in general: HCMV specificity of the expanded NKG2C+ T cell clones was not established. Similarly, these clonotypes led the CD3+CD56-NKG2C+ fraction as well in a handful of donors.

Looked up from germline, CDR1 is SQVTM and CDR2 is ANQGSEA. The CDR3 is 16 amino acids. This clonotype is classed as medium-sized by frequency. Its antigen remains unknown. With UMIs, 5'RACE template switching was used to make TCR beta cDNA. No DNA is given; TCRdb re-called the 5' RACE reads and lists each CDR3 protein once. In all, the sample yields about 7,200 distinct CDR3 sequences. Material for sequencing was blood T cells: a sorted CD56 or NKG2C T cell subset, CD4+ or CD8+ T cells, or bulk PBMC T cells (not recorded which). The chain uses TRBV29-1 and TRBJ2-5; TCRdb reports TRBD2, a call that lacks DNA to check it against. The source is a man younger than 30 in good health. The CDR3 loop reads CSVEGVPSGLLGPQYF. Variable domain in full (rest from reference TRBV29-1 and TRBJ2-5): SAVISQKPSRDICQRGTSLTIQCQVDSQVTMMFWYRQQPGQSLTLIATANQGSEATYESGFVIDKFPISRPNLTFSTLTVSNMSPEDSSIYLCSVEGVPSGLLGPQYFGPGTRLLVL.